One sample yielded the 26 T cell receptor beta chains listed below, sequenced in a study of cytomegalovirus exposure and HLA in healthy donors listed by TCRdb under 2017. The library was prepared using the immunoSEQ multiplex PCR assay. A mixture of 60 forward primers for TCR Vbeta segments and 13 reverse primers for TCR Jbeta segments was used in the multiplex PCR. Entries here come from immuneACCESS through TCRdb and include only in-frame sequences with V and J called. Some clones fail to appear in such tables; in the studies checked, an unresolved V gene covers under half of the shortfall, and the cause of the remainder is unknown. The sample records approximately 210,000 clones, 77% of which are singletons. Jointly, the top ten make up less than 2.5% of the sample. The sequencing sample was made of PBMCs. All receptors come from a woman between 25 and 40 years old in good health and CMV-seropositive.

This clone was observed a handful of times. V and J are TRBV30 and TRBJ2-2; 9 nucleotides match TRBD1. The V segment lost 2 bases and the J segment 1 base; nucleotides outside the gene matches: 8. CDR1 and CDR2 (germline): GTSNPN, SVGIG (reference sequence). The CDR3 is 17 amino acids. DNA of the CDR3: TGTGCCTGGAGTCAACCGGGACAGGGATGGAACACCGGGGAGCTGTTTTTT. Translated: CAWSQPGQGWNTGELFF.

This chain uses TRBV10-3 with TRBJ2-1; 7 positions match TRBD2. Germline CDR1 ENHRY, CDR2 SYGVKD. The CDR3 sequence is 15 residues long. The V and J ends lost 4 bases and 0 bases, in that order; junction bases with no gene match: 3. CDR3 nucleotides: TGTGCCATCAGTGCTAGCGGCGGCTCCTACAATGAGCAGTTCTTC. Amino acids: CAISASGGSYNEQFF.

This clone was detected only a few times. The chain is built from TRBV2 and TRBJ2-3; the D is unclear. The V and J ends lost 1 base and 6 bases respectively, with 14 bases between them. The germline CDR1 and CDR2 sequences are SNHLY and FYNNEI. The length of the CDR3 is 15 residues. CDR3: CASSEGPNRVDTQYF. The CDR3 DNA is TGTGCCAGCAGTGAAGGTCCAAACCGAGTCGATACGCAGTATTTT.

The chain links TRBV4-2 to TRBJ2-3, with 11 bases lining up with TRBD2. This CDR3 comprises 18 residues. Trimming at V came to 1 base and at J to 5 bases, leaving 11 bases not matched to a gene. The V gene's germline CDR1 is LGHNA and CDR2 YNFKEQ. CDR3 sequence reads: CASSQVGLAGGLGDTQYF. Here the CDR3 DNA reads TGTGCCAGCAGCCAAGTCGGGCTAGCGGGGGGCCTCGGAGATACGCAGTATTTT.

This sequence joins TRBV27 and TRBJ1-5; tentatively, D is TRBD1 (5 bases). This CDR3 comprises 18 residues. Trimming left V 8 bases short and J 1 base short, with 24 bases between. CDR1 and CDR2 from the germline V gene are MNHEY and SMNVEV (reference sequence). The DNA for the CDR3 is TGTGCCAGCTACCCCAGGTCTTCGGACACTGCCAGCAATCAGCCCCAGCATTTT. Translation: CASYPRSSDTASNQPQHF.

V usage is TRBV2 and J usage is TRBJ2-1; 11 bases line up with TRBD1. This CDR3 is 14 amino acids long. From germline, CDR1 is SNHLY and CDR2 FYNNEI. With V trimmed by 7 bases and J by 5 bases, 4 bases remained unmatched. The CDR3 protein is CASKRDRGDNEQFF. The CDR3 nucleotides are TGTGCCAGCAAACGGGACAGGGGGGACAATGAGCAGTTCTTC.

CDR3 protein: CAWSGGVYFSGNTIYF. The CDR3 region has the DNA TGTGCCTGGAGTGGGGGGGTCTACTTCTCTGGAAACACCATATATTTT. The chain employs TRBV30 and TRBJ1-3, with D possibly TRBD1 on 5 matching bases. Looked up from germline, CDR1 is GTSNPN and CDR2 is SVGIG (reference sequence). Trimming stripped 1 base from V and 0 bases from J, with 13 bases between. CDR3 length: 16 residues.

This chain links TRBV7-3 with TRBJ1-1, with D uncertain. The V end lost 1 base, the J end lost 1 base, and 4 bases lay between the germline ends. Germline lookup yields CDR1 SGHTA and CDR2 FQGTGA. CDR3 length: 13 amino acids. This CDR3 reads CASSLIENTEAFF. Here the CDR3 DNA reads TGTGCCAGCAGCTTAATAGAGAACACTGAAGCTTTCTTT.

This chain connects TRBV2 to TRBJ2-5, with 8 bases fitting TRBD2. V lost 6 bases to trimming and J lost 2 bases; unmatched junction nucleotides: 11. Per the germline V gene, CDR1 is SNHLY and CDR2 is FYNNEI. The CDR3 contains 16 residues. The CDR3 protein is CASRSGWAGGQETQYF. CDR3 in DNA: TGTGCCAGCAGAAGCGGGTGGGCGGGAGGACAAGAGACCCAGTACTTC. Full variable domain (missing parts from reference TRBV2 and TRBJ2-5): EPEVTQTPSHQVTQMGQEVILRCVPISNHLYFYWYRQILGQKVEFLVSFYNNEISEKSEIFDDQFSVERPDGSNFTLKIRSTKLEDSAMYFCASRSGWAGGQETQYFGPGTRLLVL.

This sequence joins TRBV5-1 and TRBJ2-1; TRBD1 agrees at 7 bases. The CDR3 length is 16 residues. V was clipped by 4 bases and J by 3 bases; unmatched bases: 10. Looked up from germline, CDR1 is SGHRS and CDR2 is YFSETQ. For the CDR3, the DNA is TGCGCCAGCAGCGGGACCCCGACAGGGATCTACAATGAGCAGTTCTTC. It encodes CASSGTPTGIYNEQFF. Looking up the rest from reference TRBV5-1 and TRBJ2-1 gives the full variable domain: KAGVTQTPRYLIKTRGQQVTLSCSPISGHRSVSWYQQTPGQGLQFLFEYFSETQRNKGNFPGRFSGRQFSNSRSEMNVSTLELGDSALYLCASSGTPTGIYNEQFFGPGTRLTVL.

Ten or more counts support this clone. The chain has TRBV4-2 and TRBJ1-4, with TRBD1 matching over 8 bases. V was clipped by 3 bases and J by 8 bases; unmatched bases: 8. The CDR3 loop spans 15 amino acids. Germline values: CDR1 LGHNA, CDR2 YNFKEQ. In nucleotides, the CDR3 is TGTGCCAGCAGCCAGGGTGGACAGGGAGAGGAAAAACTGTTTTTT. Its protein product is CASSQGGQGEEKLFF.

The V gene is TRBV2, the J gene TRBJ2-5; D ambiguous. Matching the DNA end better, TRBJ2-7 makes the J call doubtful. The CDR3 consists of 13 residues. Germline-derived CDR1 and CDR2 are SNHLY and FYNNEI. The CDR3 is CASKPYVDYEQYF. The CDR3 bases are TGTGCCAGTAAACCCTACGTAGACTACGAGCAGTACTTC.

The V call is TRBV28, the J call TRBJ2-6; D is ambiguous. V lost 5 bases and J 1 base, leaving 15 bases between the germline ends. Germline lookup yields CDR1 MDHEN and CDR2 SYDVKM. CDR3 length equals 17 residues. This chain's CDR3 is CASSPSPGKSGANVLTF. CDR3 bases: TGTGCCAGCAGTCCGTCCCCCGGTAAATCTGGGGCCAACGTCCTGACTTTC.

The chain uses TRBV19 and TRBJ1-5; 12 bases are shared with TRBD1. This CDR3 is 16 amino acids long. V dropped 4 bases and J dropped 5; count of bases not matched to a gene: 6. CDR1 LNHDA and CDR2 SQIVND come from the germline V gene (reference sequence). The CDR3 DNA sequence: TGTGCCAGTAGTACCCGGGACAGGGGGCGGGATCAGCCCCAGCATTTT. It is translated as CASSTRDRGRDQPQHF.

The chain joins TRBV9 to TRBJ2-1; 12 nucleotides match TRBD2. CDR3 size: 16 residues. Germline V gives CDR1 SGDLS, CDR2 YYNGEE. V shed 3 bases and J 4 bases; nucleotides not matched to a gene: 5. The CDR3 loop is CASSATSGGYYNEQFF. For the CDR3, the DNA is TGTGCCAGCAGCGCCACTAGCGGGGGGTATTACAATGAGCAGTTCTTC. Full variable domain (outside the CDR3, taken from reference TRBV9 and TRBJ2-1): DSGVTQTPKHLITATGQRVTLRCSPRSGDLSVYWYQQSLDQGLQFLIQYYNGEERAKGNILERFSAQQFPDLHSELNLSSLELGDSALYFCASSATSGGYYNEQFFGPGTRLTVL.

This sequence joins TRBV18 and TRBJ2-7; 12 bases fit TRBD2. V lost 3 bases and J lost 2; bases outside the gene matches: 2. The CDR3 covers 15 residues. Germline assignment: CDR1 KGHSH and CDR2 LQKENI. CDR3 amino acids: CASSPLAGGPYEQYF. As DNA, the CDR3 is TGTGCCAGCTCACCCCTAGCGGGGGGGCCCTACGAGCAGTACTTC. The variable domain in full, with the rest retrieved from reference TRBV18 and TRBJ2-7, is NAGVMQNPRHLVRRRGQEARLRCSPMKGHSHVYWYRQLPEEGLKFMVYLQKENIIDESGMPKERFSAEFPKEGPSILRIQQVVRGDSAAYFCASSPLAGGPYEQYFGPGTRLTVT.

This chain links TRBV6-4 with TRBJ2-5; D gene ambiguous. Germline V lookup: CDR1 MRHNA, CDR2 SNTAGT. The CDR3 extends over 13 amino acids. Trimming shortened V by 4 bases and J by 5 bases, and 11 bases separated the two germline ends. In DNA, the CDR3 is TGTGCCAGCAGTGCCATTACCGGGGAGACCCAGTACTTC. This codes for CASSAITGETQYF.

This chain connects TRBV7-7 to TRBJ2-3; TRBD1 might be the D (6 bases). The V gene's germline CDR1 is SSHAT and CDR2 FNYEAQ (reference sequence). V lost 2 bases to trimming and J lost 2 bases, with 11 bases between them. The CDR3 consists of 15 residues. The CDR3 coding sequence is TGTGCCAGCAGCTTATCAGGACAGCCCACAGATACGCAGTATTTT. Amino acid sequence: CASSLSGQPTDTQYF.

The CDR3 nucleotides are TGTGCCAGCAGTTTATATCTACGAGGCTACGAGCAGTACTTC. This codes for CASSLYLRGYEQYF. V is TRBV28 and J is TRBJ2-7, with unresolved D. The CDR3 runs to 14 residues. V lost 1 base and J lost 3, with 10 bases in between. Germline CDR1 MDHEN, CDR2 SYDVKM.

A note on this clone: One junction end disagrees with the germline gene, perhaps due to a read error. Distinct nucleotide sequences in the sample also encode this CDR3. In DNA, the CDR3 is TGCGCCACTAAGGCGGGAGTGGGGAATGAGCAGTTCTTC. Residues: CATKAGVGNEQFF. This chain joins TRBV2 and TRBJ2-1, with 7 bases lining up with TRBD2. The CDR3 runs 13 residues. Germline V gene lookup returns CDR1 SNHLY and CDR2 FYNNEI.

There are a few counts of this clone. V is TRBV5-1 and J is TRBJ1-1; D is ambiguous. The CDR3 length is 13 residues. V was pared by 5 bases and J by 7 bases, with 15 bases between. Per the germline V gene, CDR1 is SGHRS and CDR2 is YFSETQ. The CDR3 region is CASSEYPEGEAFF. The CDR3, as DNA: TGCGCCAGCAGTGAGTATCCTGAGGGTGAAGCTTTCTTT.

The chain links TRBV7-9 to TRBJ1-1, with D perhaps matching TRBD1 (5 bases). The CDR3 is 14 amino acids. Trimming stripped 5 bases from V and 2 bases from J, with 12 bases between. The germline V gene has CDR1 SEHNR and CDR2 FQNEAQ (reference sequence). CDR3 amino acids: CASSPLGRNTEAFF. CDR3 DNA: TGTGCCAGCAGCCCCTTGGGGCGAAACACTGAAGCTTTCTTT.

This clone has only a few counts. The chain uses TRBV19 and TRBJ1-2, with D unresolved. Germline loops: CDR1 LNHDA, CDR2 SQIVND (reference sequence). The CDR3 is 13 residues long. The V end lost 4 bases, the J end lost 5 bases, and 11 bases lay between the germline ends. The DNA for the CDR3 is TGTGCCAGTAGTAATGTGGCGGGATATGGCTACACCTTC. Encoded protein: CASSNVAGYGYTF.

The chain couples TRBV6-1 to TRBJ1-4, with a possible D match to TRBD1 (5 bases). This CDR3 region has 13 residues. Germline CDR1 reads MNHNS; CDR2 reads SASEGT. V was pared by 10 bases and J by 0 bases, with 9 bases between. The chain's CDR3 is CATQGATNEKLFF. CDR3 DNA sequence: TGTGCCACCCAGGGTGCAACTAATGAAAAACTGTTTTTT.

Notes on this clone: Within the sample, other DNA sequences also encode this same CDR3. The genes are TRBV7-2 and TRBJ2-7; 7 bases fit TRBD1. Trimming cost V 0 bases and J 2 bases; bases outside gene matches: 4. The V gene's germline CDR1 is SGHTA and CDR2 FQGNSA. The CDR3 totals 15 residues. The CDR3 DNA follows: TGTGCCAGCAGCTTAGCCGGGACAGACCCCTACGAGCAGTACTTC. This codes for CASSLAGTDPYEQYF.

The rearrangement links TRBV11-2 to TRBJ1-1; D is undetermined. V was cut by 6 bases and J by 0 bases, with 17 bases left in between. CDR3 length: 16 residues. CDR1 is SGHAT and CDR2 is FQNNGV in the germline V gene. The DNA for the CDR3 is TGTGCCAGCAGACCTACCCGGGTCTTCATGAACACTGAAGCTTTCTTT. This codes for CASRPTRVFMNTEAFF.